Listed here is a single TCR beta chain. The record originates from a study of control samples from healthy donors and cancer patients. TCRdb's table, derived via immunoSEQ multiplex PCR, lists solely in-frame clones and lacks some. Among fewer than 200,000 clones, around 88% were seen once, and the ten largest hold 4% to 6%. Trimming shortened V by 1 base and J by 0 bases, and 10 bases separated the two germline ends. The germline CDR1 and CDR2 sequences are MNHNS and SASEGT. The CDR3 sequence is 15 residues long. The chain couples TRBV6-1 to TRBJ2-7; no reliable D call. The receptor comes from a woman in her twenties or thirties in good health. The sample was blood. CDR3 bases: TGTGCCAGCAGTGAAGAACTCCAGAGCTCCTACGAGCAGTACTTC. Amino acid sequence: CASSEELQSSYEQYF.